The rows below give T cell receptor beta chains drawn from one sample of a study of T cell responses to AZD1222 COVID-19 vaccine. Here immunoSEQ multiplex PCR was the method, and the copy in TCRdb shows in-frame clones only, minus some. This sample has about 160,000 clones, with 70% to 90% found just once. The source was peripheral blood, collected 28 days after the second AZD1222 dose. The source is an adult who received the AZD1222 COVID-19 vaccine. Both conserved end residues are part of each CDR3. The D gene is left open where the match is weak. The listing skips clone size in some rows; elsewhere it reads once, few, many or a size class.

V,D,J,length,size,DNA,CDR3
TRBV3-1/TRBV3-2,TRBD1,TRBJ1-2,14,-,TGTGCCAGCAGCTTCCCCCCGGGACAGAGTAATATTATCTTC,CASSFPPGQSNIIF
TRBV30,TRBD1,TRBJ2-7,11,few,TGTGCCTGGGGGACAGGGGGCGAGCAGTACTTC,CAWGTGGEQYF
TRBV27,-,TRBJ1-4,14,-,TGTGCCAGCAGTTTACAAGGGTTGGGTGAAAAACTGTTTTTT,CASSLQGLGEKLFF
TRBV2,-,TRBJ2-3,14,-,TGTGCCAGCAGTATACAGGAAAGCACAGATACGCAGTATTTT,CASSIQESTDTQYF
TRBV5-4,TRBD1,TRBJ1-5,14,once,TGTGCCAGCAGCCCAGGGACAGGGGAACAGCCCCAGCATTTT,CASSPGTGEQPQHF
TRBV5-1,-,TRBJ1-4,13,-,TGCGCCAGCTCCCCCCCCTCGGATGAAAAACTGTTTTTT,CASSPPSDEKLFF
TRBV30,TRBD1,TRBJ2-7,15,-,TGTGCCTGGAGTGTACGAGTAAGGACAGGGGACGAGCAGTACTTC,CAWSVRVRTGDEQYF
TRBV5-6,-,TRBJ1-3,14,-,TGTGCCAGCAGCTTGGAGACAGCTGGAAACACCATATATTTT,CASSLETAGNTIYF
TRBV19,-,TRBJ1-1,14,-,TGTGCCAGTAGTAGCAGGATGGGGTCCACTGAAGCTTTCTTT,CASSSRMGSTEAFF
TRBV9,-,TRBJ1-1,12,-,TGTGCCAGCAGCGTAATATTCACTGAAGCTTTCTTT,CASSVIFTEAFF
TRBV27,-,TRBJ2-3,18,few,TGTGCCAGCAGTAAACGGGGGCTAGCCTATACTAGCACAGATACGCAGTATTTT,CASSKRGLAYTSTDTQYF
TRBV12-3/TRBV12-4,-,TRBJ1-1,13,-,TGTGCCAGCAGTTTTAGTCAGGACACTGAAGCTTTCTTT,CASSFSQDTEAFF
TRBV5-1,-,TRBJ2-3,15,-,TGCGCCAGCAGCCGGGGGGCCAGCAACACAGATACGCAGTATTTT,CASSRGASNTDTQYF
TRBV13,-,TRBJ1-3,16,-,TGTGCCAGCAGCCGACGAACGGGGTTGACTGGAAACACCATATATTTT,CASSRRTGLTGNTIYF
TRBV4-1,-,TRBJ1-4,13,-,TGCGCCAGCAGCCAAGGGGACCTACCAAAACTGTTTTTT,CASSQGDLPKLFF
TRBV29-1,TRBD1,TRBJ2-7,13,-,TGCAGCGTGGGGACAGGGCCTCCCTACGAGCAGTACTTC,CSVGTGPPYEQYF
TRBV27,TRBD1,TRBJ1-1,16,-,TGTGCCAGCAGTATAACCCGGGACAGGTTGAACACTGAAGCTTTCTTT,CASSITRDRLNTEAFF
TRBV7-9,TRBD1,TRBJ1-1,14,-,TGTGCCAGCAGTCCTGGGACAGTCAACACTGAAGCTTTCTTT,CASSPGTVNTEAFF
TRBV18,-,TRBJ1-2,11,-,TGTGCCAGCTCCGACAGCTATGGCTACACCTTC,CASSDSYGYTF
TRBV2,-,TRBJ1-6,15,few,TGTGCCAGCAGTGAGGGGACTGTTCAGAATTCACCCCTCCACTTT,CASSEGTVQNSPLHF
TRBV10-3,-,TRBJ2-7,16,once,TGTGCCATCACCTCGGCCCGGACACGGGATGCCTACGAGCAGTACTTC,CAITSARTRDAYEQYF
TRBV30,-,TRBJ2-3,15,-,TGTGCCTGGAGTAAAATCTTTTGGGGCACAGATACGCAGTATTTT,CAWSKIFWGTDTQYF
TRBV2,-,TRBJ1-5,13,-,TGTGCCAGCAGGGGGACTGGGGATCAGCCCCAGCATTTT,CASRGTGDQPQHF
TRBV5-1,-,TRBJ2-5,15,-,TGCGCCAGCAGCTCGGGGGGGACAGGTGGAGAGACCCAGTACTTC,CASSSGGTGGETQYF
TRBV12-3/TRBV12-4,-,TRBJ1-1,12,-,TGTGCCAGCAGTTTGCTTGGGCTTGAAGCTTTCTTT,CASSLLGLEAFF
TRBV2,-,TRBJ1-1,12,once,TGTGCCAGCACCGGTAGGGGCGCTGAAGCTTTCTTT,CASTGRGAEAFF
TRBV4-1,-,TRBJ2-2,16,few,TGCGCCAGCAGCACAGGGAGAGTTCCGAACACCGGGGAGCTGTTTTTT,CASSTGRVPNTGELFF
TRBV7-8,-,TRBJ1-2,12,-,TGTGCCAGCAGCCCGTTTAGACAGTTGTACACCTTC,CASSPFRQLYTF
TRBV11-2,TRBD2,TRBJ2-1,16,-,TGTGCCAGCAGCCCCCGACTAGCGGGGGTCTACAATGAGCAGTTCTTC,CASSPRLAGVYNEQFF
TRBV20-1,-,TRBJ1-5,14,-,TGCAGTGCTAGTTTGGGAGGGAGTAATCAGCCCCAGCATTTT,CSASLGGSNQPQHF
TRBV7-2,-,TRBJ2-1,15,-,TGTGCCAGCAGCTTAGGCGGGGTGGGATCCGGGGAGCAGTTCTTC,CASSLGGVGSGEQFF
TRBV5-1,-,TRBJ1-2,15,-,TGCGCCAGCAGCTTGTATGCCCGGGATGGAGGTGGCTACACCTTC,CASSLYARDGGGYTF
TRBV30,TRBD1,TRBJ1-1,18,-,TGTGCCTGGAGTGTACTCCCACCGGGACAGGGATCGAACACTGAAGCTTTCTTT,CAWSVLPPGQGSNTEAFF
TRBV2,-,TRBJ1-6,16,-,TGTGCCAGCAACGGGGACGAGTCCTATTATAATTCACCCCTCCACTTT,CASNGDESYYNSPLHF
TRBV7-7,-,TRBJ2-5,13,-,TGTGCCAGCAGCTTAGGCGTTCAGGAGACCCAGTACTTC,CASSLGVQETQYF
TRBV10-1,-,TRBJ1-1,15,-,TGCGCCAGCAGTGAAGGGTCAGGGCCGAACACTGAAGCTTTCTTT,CASSEGSGPNTEAFF
TRBV6-5,-,TRBJ1-6,14,-,TGTGCCAGCAGTCTAGCAAAGGCGGTTCCACCCCTCCACTTT,CASSLAKAVPPLHF
TRBV6-5,-,TRBJ2-6,15,-,TGTGCCAGCGGACCACAGGGCGGTGGGGCCAACGTCCTGACTTTC,CASGPQGGGANVLTF
TRBV3-1/TRBV3-2,TRBD1,TRBJ2-1,14,-,TGTGCCAGCAGCCAGACAGGGGGGTGGGATGAGCAGTTCTTC,CASSQTGGWDEQFF
TRBV14,-,TRBJ1-2,15,-,TGTGCCAGCAGCCAAGACCCGGACGGGGGTCTTGGCTACACCTTC,CASSQDPDGGLGYTF
TRBV12-3/TRBV12-4,-,TRBJ2-3,13,-,TGTGCCAGCAGTTTTGCGCTCGCAGATACGCAGTATTTT,CASSFALADTQYF
TRBV18,-,TRBJ1-4,15,-,TGTGCCAGCTCACCAAGTGCAGCAACTAATGAAAAACTGTTTTTT,CASSPSAATNEKLFF
TRBV10-2,TRBD1,TRBJ1-2,15,-,TGCGCCAGCAGTGAGTCAGCCGGGACAGGGAATGGCTACACCTTC,CASSESAGTGNGYTF
TRBV6-5,TRBD2,TRBJ2-7,12,-,TGTGCCAGCCGGGACTACATCTACGAGCAGTACTTC,CASRDYIYEQYF
TRBV5-1,-,TRBJ2-7,12,-,TGCGCCAGCAGCCCGGGCGGTTCCGAGCAGTACTTC,CASSPGGSEQYF
TRBV2,TRBD1,TRBJ2-1,13,-,TGTGCCAGCAGGGGACAGGGCGATCTTGAGCAGTTCTTC,CASRGQGDLEQFF
TRBV7-6,TRBD1,TRBJ1-1,16,-,TGTGCCAGCAGCTCCTTCATGGGGGGGACAGGCACTGAAGCTTTCTTT,CASSSFMGGTGTEAFF
TRBV5-1,-,TRBJ1-4,14,-,TGCGCCAGCAGCCCAACAGGGATTAATGAAAAACTGTTTTTT,CASSPTGINEKLFF
TRBV10-3,TRBD1,TRBJ1-2,15,once,TGTGCCACTGTACGGGCGACGACAGGGAACTATGGCTACACCTTC,CATVRATTGNYGYTF
TRBV10-2,-,TRBJ2-1,13,-,TGCGCCAGCAGTGTCGGCCGTTACAATGAGCAGTTCTTC,CASSVGRYNEQFF